The 3 T cell receptor beta chains presented below share a single source sample, sequenced in a study of shared clonotypes between healthy human individuals. The table came from immunoSEQ multiplex PCR; TCRdb's copy has only in-frame clones and leaves some out. The sample includes 170,000 or so clones, about 68% of them seen just once. Sequencing was carried out using memory CD4+ T cells sorted from blood. Subset given: CD45RA-negative fraction. These receptors all stem from a man aged 25-40 years in good health.

The chain links TRBV2 to TRBJ2-7; D gene uncertain. V was clipped by 4 bases and J by 2 bases, with 9 bases between them. The CDR3 has 13 residues. CDR1 and CDR2 from the germline V gene are SNHLY and FYNNEI. The CDR3 is CASSGDTTYEQYF. The CDR3 bases are TGTGCCAGCAGTGGAGACACAACCTACGAGCAGTACTTC.

The chain couples TRBV6-1 to TRBJ2-7; D remains unclear. Germline assignment: CDR1 MNHNS and CDR2 SASEGT. CDR3 size: 13 residues. Deletions cut 2 bases from V and 2 bases from J, with 7 bases between. Here the CDR3 DNA reads TGTGCCAGCAGTGAACACAGTCCCTACGAGCAGTACTTC. Translated, it gives CASSEHSPYEQYF.

V gene TRBV10-2 combines with J gene TRBJ2-7; 7 bases are a match to TRBD1. Looked up from germline, CDR1 is WSHSY and CDR2 is SAAADI. This CDR3 has 19 amino acids. The trim removed 6 bases at V and 2 bases at J, leaving 22 bases unmatched. The CDR3 sequence is CASSVQGQRARDGTYEQYF. The CDR3 DNA sequence: TGCGCCAGCAGCGTCCAGGGACAGAGGGCGCGAGATGGTACCTACGAGCAGTACTTC.